This is a list of T cell receptor beta chains from one sample in a study of blood T cell repertoires in COVID-19. Some clones are missing from TCRdb's copy, which holds only in-frame ones; the method was immunoSEQ multiplex PCR. The sample holds fewer than 200,000 clones, roughly four fifths seen once. The sequenced material came from peripheral blood. Receptors were obtained from a human donor in a cohort sampled during active COVID-19. Each CDR3 is given with its conserved first and last residue. The D gene is left open where the match is weak. Clone size is given for some rows only: seen once, a few or many times, or a class if the clone is expanded.

d_call clone_size j_call v_call cdr3_nt cdr3_aa
TRBD1 NA TRBJ2-6 TRBV3-1/TRBV3-2 TGTGCCAGCAGCCAACTCCGGACAGGCCTCTCTGGGGCCAACGTCCTGACTTTC CASSQLRTGLSGANVLTF
NA NA TRBJ2-3 TRBV29-1 TGCAGCGTCGGACCCCGGGGGTCAGATACGCAGTATTTT CSVGPRGSDTQYF
TRBD1 few TRBJ1-2 TRBV5-6 TGTGCCAGCAGCTTGGCTGGGCAGGGGGCTCTTGGCTATGGCTACACCTTC CASSLAGQGALGYGYTF
TRBD1 few TRBJ1-2 TRBV29-1 TGCAGCGTAGACAGGGTTGCTGGCTATGGCTACACCTTC CSVDRVAGYGYTF
TRBD2 once TRBJ2-1 TRBV9 TGTGCCAGCAGCGTTAATCCCGGGACTAGCGGGGATGAGCAGTTCTTC CASSVNPGTSGDEQFF
TRBD1 NA TRBJ1-1 TRBV5-1 TGCGCCAGCAGCGCGGACCCTACAGGGGCGCGGGGTGCTTTCTTT CASSADPTGARGAFF
NA NA TRBJ1-6 TRBV6-5 TGTGCCAGCAGTTATCGGGCAGGGTTTTCACCCCTCCACTTT CASSYRAGFSPLHF
NA NA TRBJ2-2 TRBV7-6 TGTGCCAGCAGCCCCCGACAGGACTTAACCGGGGAGCTGTTTTTT CASSPRQDLTGELFF
NA NA TRBJ1-3 TRBV30 TGTGCCTGGAGTTCAAGCTATTCTGGAAACACCATATATTTT CAWSSSYSGNTIYF
NA NA TRBJ2-7 TRBV11-1 TGTGCCAGCAGCCTGCAGGGTTACGAGCAGTACTTC CASSLQGYEQYF
NA NA TRBJ2-1 TRBV7-9 TGTGCCAGCAGCCCCCGAGGTATTGAGCAGTTCTTC CASSPRGIEQFF
TRBD1 NA TRBJ1-2 TRBV7-3 TGTGCCAGCAGCTTAACCCGGGACAGGTGGTATGGCTACACCTTC CASSLTRDRWYGYTF
TRBD2 NA TRBJ2-1 TRBV7-3 TGTGCCAGCAGCCCAGATGGGTTTAGCGGGGGTCTCAATGAGCAGTTCTTC CASSPDGFSGGLNEQFF
NA NA TRBJ1-2 TRBV6-8 TGTGCCAGCAGTTACGACAGACGGTCCTATGGCTACACCTTC CASSYDRRSYGYTF
NA few TRBJ1-3 TRBV2 TGTGCCAGCACTTCACAGGGAGGGGTATCTGGAAACACCATATATTTT CASTSQGGVSGNTIYF
TRBD1 NA TRBJ1-4 TRBV5-4 TGTGCCAGCAGCCTCGGACAGGCAACTAATGAAAAACTGTTTTTT CASSLGQATNEKLFF
TRBD2 NA TRBJ2-7 TRBV29-1 TGCAGCGTTGAAGATGGGGGGGGTTACGAGCAGTACTTC CSVEDGGGYEQYF
NA NA TRBJ1-1 TRBV11-2 TGTGCCAGCAGCTTAGATCCAAGGGGTGGTGAAGCTTTCTTT CASSLDPRGGEAFF
NA NA TRBJ1-1 TRBV18 TGTGCCAGCTCACCACCGCAGGGAGAAGCTTTCTTT CASSPPQGEAFF
TRBD1 NA TRBJ2-7 TRBV5-4 TGTGCCAGCAGCAATGGACAGGTCCTGGAGCAGTACTTC CASSNGQVLEQYF
TRBD1 NA TRBJ1-1 TRBV13 TGTGCCAGCAGCCCACACCTTGGGACAGGGGGCCTCACTGAAGCTTTCTTT CASSPHLGTGGLTEAFF
TRBD1 NA TRBJ2-1 TRBV11-2 TGTGCCAGCAGCTCGCCCGGGACAGCCTACAATGAGCAGTTCTTC CASSSPGTAYNEQFF
TRBD2 NA TRBJ2-5 TRBV7-3 TGTGCCAGCAGCTCAGGACTAGCGGGGGGCACAGAGACCCAGTACTTC CASSSGLAGGTETQYF
NA NA TRBJ1-3 TRBV5-1 TGCGCCAGCACTAACCTTCCGGGCTCTGGAAACACCATATATTTT CASTNLPGSGNTIYF
TRBD1 few TRBJ1-1 TRBV9 TGTGCCAGCAGCTCCCGGACAGGGCTCACTGAAGCTTTCTTT CASSSRTGLTEAFF
NA NA TRBJ1-1 TRBV6-5 TGTGCCAGCTCAGGGTTGGGGGGGACTGAAGCTTTCTTT CASSGLGGTEAFF
NA many TRBJ2-3 TRBV3-1/TRBV3-2 TGTGCCAGCAGCCTTGGGACTTCAGATACGCAGTATTTT CASSLGTSDTQYF
TRBD1 NA TRBJ1-1 TRBV23-1 TGCGCCAGCAGTCAATCGTGGGACAGGACGAACACTGAAGCTTTCTTT CASSQSWDRTNTEAFF
TRBD2 NA TRBJ2-2 TRBV7-2 TGTGCCAGACCATATCTAGCGGGGGGCCCGGGGACCGGGGAGCTGTTTTTT CARPYLAGGPGTGELFF
NA NA TRBJ1-1 TRBV9 TGTGCCAGCAGCCCAGCCAGGGGAATGAACACTGAAGCTTTCTTT CASSPARGMNTEAFF
TRBD1 NA TRBJ2-7 TRBV7-2 TGTGCCAGCAGCTTCTGGACAGGGAACTACGAGCAGTACTTC CASSFWTGNYEQYF
NA NA TRBJ1-1 TRBV19 TGTGCCAGTAGTATAGTACCCGGATGGGGTACGGGAACTGAAGCTTTCTTT CASSIVPGWGTGTEAFF
TRBD1 NA TRBJ1-5 TRBV4-1 TGCGCCAGCAGCCAAGGTCGGGTCCGGGACAGGGTGGGCCAGCCCCAGCATTTT CASSQGRVRDRVGQPQHF
TRBD2 NA TRBJ2-7 TRBV27 TGTGCCAGCAGCCGACCGGGACTAGCGGGGTTTAACGAGCAGTACTTC CASSRPGLAGFNEQYF
TRBD1 NA TRBJ2-7 TRBV5-6 TGTGCCAGCTGCCGGCGGGACAGGGGGCGGTACGAGCAGTACTTC CASCRRDRGRYEQYF
NA NA TRBJ1-2 TRBV7-9 TGTGCCAGCAGCTCCGACCCGGGACTGCGGTATGGCTACACCTTC CASSSDPGLRYGYTF
NA NA TRBJ1-1 TRBV2 TGTGCCAGCAGTGAAAAGGTGGGCAGAGTCGTGAACACTGAAGCTTTCTTT CASSEKVGRVVNTEAFF
NA NA TRBJ1-4 TRBV7-5 TGTGTCAGAAGCTTAGGCCCAAATAAAACAGGGGCTAAGGGTGAAAAACTGTTTTTT CVRSLGPNKTGAKGEKLFF
NA NA TRBJ2-2 TRBV2 TGTGCCAGCAGCATGGGACTTCAAACCGGGGAGCTGTTTTTT CASSMGLQTGELFF
NA NA TRBJ1-1 TRBV5-1 TGCGCCAGCAGCACTACCTCAGAAGCGGCTTCCCCGGGCACTGAAGCTTTCTTT CASSTTSEAASPGTEAFF
NA NA TRBJ2-7 TRBV15 TGTGCCACCAGCAGAGGGCGGGGACAGATCTACGAGCAGTACTTC CATSRGRGQIYEQYF
NA NA TRBJ1-1 TRBV5-1 TGCGCCAGCATAGCACGAGACGGGGACACTGAAGCTTTCTTT CASIARDGDTEAFF
NA NA TRBJ2-7 TRBV19 TGTGCCAGTAGCCCTACAGTTCCCTACGAGCAGTACTTC CASSPTVPYEQYF
TRBD2 NA TRBJ2-7 TRBV12-5 TGTGCTAGTGGGGCACTAGCGGCTCGCTCCTACGAGCAGTACTTC CASGALAARSYEQYF
NA once TRBJ1-4 TRBV2 TGTGCCAGCAGTGGGGGACTTCCGCGTGAAAAACTGTTTTTT CASSGGLPREKLFF
NA once TRBJ2-5 TRBV5-1 TGCGCCAGCAACGAATACCCCCGGGAGACCCAGTACTTC CASNEYPRETQYF
TRBD1 NA TRBJ1-1 TRBV4-1 TGCGCCAGCAGCTCGGGACAGCCGAACACTGAAGCTTTCTTT CASSSGQPNTEAFF
NA few TRBJ2-7 TRBV19 TGTGCCAGTAGTATCGGGGGGCGATACGAGCAGTACTTC CASSIGGRYEQYF
TRBD2 NA TRBJ2-7 TRBV5-1 TGCGCCAGCAGCTCACTAGCGGGCCAAACCTACGAGCAGTACTTC CASSSLAGQTYEQYF
TRBD2 NA TRBJ2-7 TRBV18 TGTGCCAGCTCACAAAGAGCCCTGACTGGCGGGGGGACGTCCTACGAGCAGTACTTC CASSQRALTGGGTSYEQYF